The entry below describes one T cell receptor beta chain. The CDR3 runs 15 residues. Per germline, CDR1 LNHDA and CDR2 SQIVND (reference sequence). Trimming removed 3 bases at V and 0 bases at J, with 11 bases between. Healthy HIV-negative adults without recent acute infections or vaccinations served as donors. This specimen comes from a study of shared clonotypes between healthy human individuals. Using immunoSEQ multiplex PCR, the repertoire was profiled, and TCRdb retains in-frame clones only, with some absent. The table lists approximately 350,000 clones, about 96% of them singletons. This clonotype was obtained from a man aged 25 to 40 in good health. Material for sequencing was memory CD8+ T cells sorted from blood. The subset was: CD45RO+ cells pooled with CCR7-negative TemRA cells. This chain links TRBV19 with TRBJ1-1; a possible D gene is TRBD1 (6 bases). The CDR3 sequence is CASSIYRELNTEAFF. CDR3 bases: TGTGCCAGTAGTATTTACAGGGAACTGAACACTGAAGCTTTCTTT.